This T cell receptor beta chain was observed in a study of blood T cell repertoires in COVID-19. The V and J ends lost 0 bases and 7 bases respectively, with 19 bases between them. CDR3 length: 16 residues. The germline V gene encodes CDR1 SGDLS and CDR2 YYNGEE. TCRdb's copy holds only in-frame clones and misses some; the assay was immunoSEQ multiplex PCR. The sample includes hundreds of thousands of clones, nearly 90% of them seen just once. Participants were aged roughly 18 to 89 years, lived in 20 to 25 US areas, and enrolled virtually. V gene TRBV9 combines with J gene TRBJ1-1, with a possible D match to TRBD1 (6 bases). Sequencing was carried out using PBMCs or T cells enriched from blood (not recorded which). This TCR was recovered from a woman in her thirties who had recovered from COVID-19. CDR3 residues: CASSVAEGGVQSEAFF. The DNA for the CDR3 is TGTGCCAGCAGCGTAGCCGAGGGGGGGGTTCAGAGTGAAGCTTTCTTT.